This T cell receptor beta chain comes out of a study of T cells in Graves' hyperthyroidism and ophthalmopathy. RNA transcripts gave rise to amplified TCR beta CDR3 regions. When the TCR CDR3 underwent first-round RT-PCR, the HTBI primer set was used. Each CDR3 protein is one row after TCRdb ran MiXCR on the multiplex PCR reads. This table has fewer than 400,000 distinct CDR3 sequences, approximately 17% appearing once. Exclusion of patients followed from uncontrolled infection, other autoimmune disease, pregnancy or lactation. This clonotype was counted ten times or more. V shed 2 bases and J shed 4 bases, with 14 bases lying between them. Germline V gene data show CDR1 as SGHAT and CDR2 as FQNNGV. This CDR3 is 15 amino acids long.

The chain uses TRBV11-2 and TRBJ1-2; no reliable D call. The TCR sequence derives from a man aged 30 to 45 with Graves' hyperthyroidism. The sample comprised blood. In DNA form, the CDR3 reads TGTGCCAGCAGCTTATATTCTCGGGCCTCCTATGGCTACACCTTC. It encodes CASSLYSRASYGYTF.